This T cell receptor (beta chain) was observed in a study of identical twins' blood T cells. Study results and caveats: Even for out-of-frame TCRbeta, twins reportedly shared V gene usage much more than unrelated donors. Environmental influences on twin similarity could not be excluded.

A previously described protocol, modified, built RNA-based TCR cDNA libraries. TCRdb reanalysed the 5' RACE reads using MiXCR and keeps one entry per CDR3 protein. The table includes 350,000 to 400,000 distinct CDR3 sequences, 25% to 35% detected once. Germline V gene data show CDR1 as LNHDA and CDR2 as SQIVND (reference sequence). The CDR3 loop spans 15 amino acids. The J segment lost 7 bases and the V segment lost 7 bases, leaving 14 bases of the junction unmatched. All three twin pairs grew up together with likely shared infections and vaccines. For this clonotype: Its antigen is unidentified.

This chain connects TRBV19 to TRBJ1-2, with 8 nucleotides matching TRBD1. The sequence derives from a woman between 18 and 55 years old in good health. Sequencing used PBMCs. CDR3 protein: CASTIGGQGNLGYTF. The CDR3 nucleotides read TGTGCCAGTACCATAGGAGGACAGGGAAATCTTGGCTACACCTTC. Complete variable domain (other parts from reference TRBV19 and TRBJ1-2): DGGITQSPKYLFRKEGQNVTLSCEQNLNHDAMYWYRQDPGQGLRLIYYSQIVNDFQKGDIAEGYSVSREKKESFPLTVTSAQKNPTAFYLCASTIGGQGNLGYTFGSGTRLTVV.